The next 9 T cell receptor beta chains were all read from a single sample in a study of blood T cells in healthy people across ages. Sample-barcoded 5' priming and a J-beta primer mix drove a second PCR of roughly 7 to 11 cycles. One entry per CDR3 protein results from TCRdb running MiXCR on the 5' RACE reads. Among some 1.5 million distinct CDR3 sequences listed, around 40% were seen once. Specimen: blood. The source is a woman under 30 in good health.

The CDR3 DNA follows: TGTGCCAGCAGTGAAATGGCCAAGATCGGGGATACGCAGTATTTT. Protein sequence: CASSEMAKIGDTQYF. The chain is built from TRBV25-1 and TRBJ2-3; D unclear. In germline, CDR1 is MGHDK, CDR2 SYGVNS. The CDR3 extends over 15 amino acids. Trimming cost V 2 bases and J 6 bases, with 15 bases left between them.

The chain links TRBV6-6 to TRBJ2-5; possible D gene TRBD2, 5 bases. Trimming removed 2 bases at V and 3 bases at J, with 10 bases between. The CDR3 length is 14 residues. CDR1 and CDR2 from the germline V gene are MNHNY and SVGAGI (reference sequence). The CDR3, as DNA: TGTGCCAGCAGTTACCTTAGCGCCAAAGAGACCCAGTACTTC. Protein sequence: CASSYLSAKETQYF.

This clonotype came up a few times. The chain joins TRBV6-2 or TRBV6-3 to TRBJ1-1; D remains ambiguous. Germline V gene data show CDR1 as MNHEY and CDR2 as SVGEGT. The length of the CDR3 is 11 residues. Trimming stripped 11 bases from V and 4 bases from J, with 11 bases between. The chain's CDR3 is CAARYITEAFF. In nucleotides, the CDR3 is TGTGCCGCCAGGTATATCACTGAAGCTTTCTTT.

The chain couples TRBV6-6 to TRBJ1-1; D is ambiguous. CDR3 size: 15 residues. V gave up 5 bases and J gave up 1 base, with 14 bases separating them. Looked up from germline, CDR1 is MNHNY and CDR2 is SVGAGI (reference sequence). CDR3 nucleotides: TGTGCCAGCAGTAACCTCGATCCAGGGAACACTGAAGCTTTCTTT. It translates to CASSNLDPGNTEAFF.

This chain connects TRBV29-1 to TRBJ2-5; the D gene is possibly TRBD1 (7 bases). Germline loops: CDR1 SQVTM, CDR2 ANQGSEA. The ends were cut back, 4 bases at V and 11 bases at J, with 26 bases in the middle. The CDR3 is made up of 15 amino acids. CDR3 DNA sequence: TGCAGCGTTGGGAGGGACAGTTCTGCCTACAATGAGCAGTACTTC. Its translation is CSVGRDSSAYNEQYF.

This clonotype was observed a single time. The chain couples TRBV7-8 to TRBJ2-1; 9 bases are shared with TRBD2. Germline CDR1 is SGHVS and CDR2 is FQNEAQ. The CDR3 length is 17 residues. Losses at the gene ends were 5 bases for V and 8 bases for J; bases not matched to a gene: 16. CDR3 sequence reads: CASSPFPRTSVYHEQFF. The CDR3 nucleotides read TGTGCCAGCAGCCCTTTCCCTAGGACTAGCGTATACCATGAGCAGTTCTTC.

The chain links TRBV20-1 to TRBJ2-5; D unclear. Germline V lookup: CDR1 DFQATT, CDR2 SNEGSKA (reference sequence). Trimming stripped 4 bases from V and 0 bases from J, with 9 bases between. This CDR3 is 13 amino acids long. DNA for the CDR3: TGCAGTGCTATTCGGGCCGACCAAGAGACCCAGTACTTC. Its protein product is CSAIRADQETQYF.

V and J are TRBV29-1 and TRBJ1-1; D is uncertain. V lost 3 bases and J lost 1, with 9 bases in between. The CDR3 loop spans 13 amino acids. The V gene's germline CDR1 is SQVTM and CDR2 ANQGSEA. CDR3 protein: CSVENIRNTEAFF. The CDR3 region has the DNA TGCAGCGTTGAGAACATTAGGAACACTGAAGCTTTCTTT. The whole variable domain, remainder taken from reference TRBV29-1 and TRBJ1-1, is SAVISQKPSRDICQRGTSLTIQCQVDSQVTMMFWYRQQPGQSLTLIATANQGSEATYESGFVIDKFPISRPNLTFSTLTVSNMSPEDSSIYLCSVENIRNTEAFFGQGTRLTVV.

This chain joins TRBV20-1 and TRBJ2-3, with TRBD2 matching 11 bases. V was clipped by 2 bases and J by 4 bases; unmatched bases: 5. The germline CDR1 and CDR2 sequences are DFQATT and SNEGSKA (reference sequence). The CDR3 sequence is 15 residues long. For the CDR3, the DNA is TGCAGTGCTAGATCTAGCGGGAGGTCTTCAGATACGCAGTATTTT. It is translated as CSARSSGRSSDTQYF.